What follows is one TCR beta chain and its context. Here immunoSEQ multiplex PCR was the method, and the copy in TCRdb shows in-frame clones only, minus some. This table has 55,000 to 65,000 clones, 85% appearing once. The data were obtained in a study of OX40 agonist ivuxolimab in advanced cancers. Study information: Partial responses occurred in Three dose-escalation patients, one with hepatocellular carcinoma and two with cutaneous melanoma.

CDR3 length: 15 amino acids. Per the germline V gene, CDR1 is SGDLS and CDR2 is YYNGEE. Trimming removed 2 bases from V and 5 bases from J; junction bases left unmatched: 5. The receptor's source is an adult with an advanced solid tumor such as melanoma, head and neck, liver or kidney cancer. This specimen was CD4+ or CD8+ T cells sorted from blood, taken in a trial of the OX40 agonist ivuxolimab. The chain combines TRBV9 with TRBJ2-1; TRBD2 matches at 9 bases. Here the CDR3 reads CASSVSGSWDNEQFF. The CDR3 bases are TGTGCCAGCAGCGTTAGCGGGAGTTGGGACAATGAGCAGTTCTTC.